The 14 T cell receptor beta chains below come from one sample, sequenced in a study of shared clonotypes between healthy human individuals. This table comes from immunoSEQ multiplex PCR, and its TCRdb copy is limited to in-frame clones, with some not included. Of 2 million to 2.5 million clones in the sample, approximately 95% were seen once. Sequenced: naive CD4+ T cells sorted from blood. Sample subset: CD45RA+ positively selected. These receptors originate from a man between 18 and 29 years old in good health.

The chain employs TRBV11-2 and TRBJ1-4, with D unresolved. Germline CDR1 and CDR2: SGHAT and FQNNGV. The CDR3 consists of 15 residues. V shed 0 bases and J shed 7 bases, with 12 bases lying between them. The CDR3 DNA reads as TGTGCCAGCAGCTTAGAGGGGAGGAAGAGTGAAAAACTGTTTTTT. Protein sequence: CASSLEGRKSEKLFF.

CDR3 amino acids: CASREGTDNQPQHF. The CDR3 nucleotides read TGCGCCAGCCGCGAGGGGACAGATAATCAGCCCCAGCATTTT. The J gene is TRBJ1-5, the V gene TRBV5-1, with 7 bases lining up with TRBD1. This CDR3 has 14 amino acids. The junction had 8 bases not matched to a gene; V was cut back by 7 bases and J by 4 bases. Per germline, CDR1 SGHRS and CDR2 YFSETQ.

Concerning this clone: Other nucleotide sequences in the sample specify the same CDR3. This sequence joins TRBV11-3 and TRBJ2-1, with unresolved D. CDR3 length: 15 residues. Germline V gene lookup returns CDR1 SGHNT and CDR2 YENEEA. Trimming took off 1 base at V and 0 bases at J, with 7 bases between the two ends. CDR3 in DNA: TGTGCCAGCAGCTTAGGGCAGAGCTCCTACAATGAGCAGTTCTTC. Translated: CASSLGQSSYNEQFF.

The CDR3 region is CASSPKVKQAQGYTF. The CDR3 DNA reads as TGTGCCAGCAGCCCTAAGGTTAAACAGGCCCAAGGCTACACCTTC. This rearrangement joins TRBV4-2 to TRBJ1-2; possible D gene TRBD1, 5 bases. V lost 4 bases and J lost 8, with 20 bases in between. The CDR3 spans 15 residues. CDR1 and CDR2 from the germline V gene are LGHNA and YNFKEQ.

Here the CDR3 reads CASSTTGGSYNEQFF. DNA of the CDR3: TGTGCCAGCAGTACTACAGGGGGCTCCTACAATGAGCAGTTCTTC. This sequence joins TRBV6-6 and TRBJ2-1, with 8 nucleotides matching TRBD1. With 5 bases clipped from V and 0 bases from J, the junction kept 3 bases outside the gene matches. CDR1 and CDR2 (germline): MNHNY, SVGAGI (reference sequence). The CDR3 contains 15 residues.

The chain employs TRBV11-3 and TRBJ2-1; 10 positions agree with TRBD1. Germline CDR1 reads SGHNT; CDR2 reads YENEEA. The V gene end was trimmed by 1 base and the J gene end by 8 bases; junction bases not matched to a gene: 8. The CDR3 contains 16 residues. The CDR3 DNA follows: TGTGCCAGCAGCTTAGGGACAGGGGGGCGTAAAGATGAGCAGTTCTTC. It yields the protein CASSLGTGGRKDEQFF.

The chain joins TRBV7-8 to TRBJ2-5; D possibly corresponds to TRBD1 (7 bases). Germline assignment: CDR1 SGHVS and CDR2 FQNEAQ. With 5 bases removed from V and 5 bases from J, the gap between germline ends came to 15 bases. This CDR3 has 14 residues. The CDR3 region is CASSPQGGWETQYF. The CDR3, as DNA: TGTGCCAGCAGCCCGCAGGGGGGCTGGGAGACCCAGTACTTC.

In the case of this clone: Other DNA sequences of this sample code for an identical CDR3. The chain has TRBV5-1 and TRBJ1-2; TRBD1 might be the D (6 bases). The V and J ends lost 0 bases and 2 bases respectively, with 8 bases between them. Per the germline V gene, CDR1 is SGHRS and CDR2 is YFSETQ. The CDR3 covers 14 residues. The DNA of the CDR3 is TGCGCCAGCAGCTTGGACAGGGCCAACTATGGCTACACCTTC. Protein product: CASSLDRANYGYTF.

The chain has TRBV7-2 and TRBJ1-2; D is undetermined. The germline CDR1 and CDR2 sequences are SGHTA and FQGNSA. Trimming took off 2 bases at V and 3 bases at J, with 7 bases between the two ends. The CDR3 extends over 13 amino acids. The CDR3 protein is CASSLPTDYGYTF. Written as DNA, the CDR3 is TGTGCCAGCAGCTTACCCACAGACTATGGCTACACCTTC.

The V gene is TRBV19, the J gene TRBJ1-1, with D perhaps matching TRBD1 (6 bases). Looked up from germline, CDR1 is LNHDA and CDR2 is SQIVND (reference sequence). V lost 4 bases and J lost 7, with 13 bases in between. This CDR3 has 13 residues. CDR3 in DNA: TGTGCCAGTAGTAGCAGGGGACACCTTGAAGCTTTCTTT. Its translation: CASSSRGHLEAFF.

V gene TRBV10-3 combines with J gene TRBJ1-5, with 10 bases matching TRBD1. This CDR3 spans 15 amino acids. V lost 6 bases and J lost 7; bases outside the gene matches: 9. CDR1 and CDR2 from the germline V gene are ENHRY and SYGVKD. The CDR3 bases are TGTGCCATCAGACCCGGGACAGGGGATAGCCAGCCCCAGCATTTT. Protein sequence: CAIRPGTGDSQPQHF.

The V and J genes are TRBV6-5 and TRBJ2-1; 9 bases agree with TRBD1. The CDR3 covers 15 residues. CDR1 and CDR2 from the germline V gene are MNHEY and SVGAGI. The ends lost 5 bases at V and 9 bases at J; junction bases unmatched: 11. In nucleotides, the CDR3 is TGTGCCAGCAGTACCCGACAGGGGGGAGTTGCTGAGCAGTTCTTC. Translating gives CASSTRQGGVAEQFF.

This clone has only one observation. V usage is TRBV19 and J usage is TRBJ2-4; 7 positions match TRBD1. The length of the CDR3 is 13 residues. Germline assignment: CDR1 LNHDA and CDR2 SQIVND (reference sequence). V trimming: 9 bases; J trimming: 6 bases; junction bases outside the gene matches: 8. The CDR3 here is CASMTGSGNIQYF. The DNA of the CDR3 is TGTGCCAGCATGACAGGGTCTGGAAACATTCAGTACTTC.

The chain has TRBV10-3 and TRBJ2-5; 10 bases are shared with TRBD1. The CDR3 totals 16 residues. Trimming took 0 bases from V and 3 from J; bases not matched to a gene: 4. Germline V gene sequence: CDR1 ENHRY, CDR2 SYGVKD. The DNA of the CDR3 is TGTGCCATCAGTGAGTCGCCGGGACAGGGGAAAGAGACCCAGTACTTC. It translates to CAISESPGQGKETQYF.